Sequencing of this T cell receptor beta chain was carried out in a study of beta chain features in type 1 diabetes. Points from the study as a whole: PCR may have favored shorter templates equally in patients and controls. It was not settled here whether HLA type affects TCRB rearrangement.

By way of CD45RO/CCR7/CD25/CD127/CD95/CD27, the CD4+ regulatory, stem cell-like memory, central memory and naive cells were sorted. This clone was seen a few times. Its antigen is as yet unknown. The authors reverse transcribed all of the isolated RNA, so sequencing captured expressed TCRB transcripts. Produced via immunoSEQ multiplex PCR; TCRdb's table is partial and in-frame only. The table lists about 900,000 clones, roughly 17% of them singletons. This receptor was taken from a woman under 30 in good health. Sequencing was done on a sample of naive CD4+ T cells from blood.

CDR3 sequence: CASSPNRGEGYTF. The CDR3 DNA reads as TGTGCCAGCAGCCCGAACAGGGGTGAAGGCTACACCTTC. This chain links TRBV7-9 with TRBJ1-2; 7 bases are shared with TRBD1. Trimming took 5 bases from V and 8 from J; bases not matched to a gene: 8. Germline V gives CDR1 SEHNR, CDR2 FQNEAQ (reference sequence). The CDR3 contains 13 residues.